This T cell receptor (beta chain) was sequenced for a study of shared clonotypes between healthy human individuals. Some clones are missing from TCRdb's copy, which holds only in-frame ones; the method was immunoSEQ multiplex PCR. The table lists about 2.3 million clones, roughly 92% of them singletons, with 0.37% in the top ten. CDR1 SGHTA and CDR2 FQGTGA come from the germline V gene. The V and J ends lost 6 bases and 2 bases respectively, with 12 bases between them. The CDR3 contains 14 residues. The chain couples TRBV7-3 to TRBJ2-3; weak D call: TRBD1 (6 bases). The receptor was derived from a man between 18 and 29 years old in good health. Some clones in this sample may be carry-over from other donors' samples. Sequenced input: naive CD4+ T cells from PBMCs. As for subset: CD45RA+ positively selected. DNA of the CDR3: TGTGCCAGCAGTAGGGACAAATTCACAGATACGCAGTATTTT. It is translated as CASSRDKFTDTQYF.